The table lists the clone carrying this TCR beta chain with a few counts. The entry originates in a study of early T cells in non-severe SARS-CoV-2 infection. Study-wide context: Sequencing used unsorted whole-blood bulk RNA, so chains lack pairing.

Each single cDNA molecule received a unique molecular identifier. Each CDR3 protein is one row after TCRdb ran MiXCR on the 5' RACE reads. The sample has fewer than 100,000 distinct CDR3 sequences; less than 15% are singletons. V shed 8 bases, J shed 1 base, and the junction held 3 bases outside the gene matches. The CDR3 runs 13 residues. Germline values: CDR1 LGHDT, CDR2 YNNKEL (reference sequence). Material for sequencing was whole blood. J is TRBJ2-5 and V is TRBV3-1; 8 positions agree with TRBD2. The receptor was derived from an adult who was a healthcare worker with PCR-confirmed SARS-CoV-2 infection or an uninfected control (not recorded which). CDR3: CASGGGFQETQYF. In nucleotides, the CDR3 is TGTGCCAGCGGCGGGGGGTTCCAAGAGACCCAGTACTTC.